This T cell receptor beta chain was captured by sequencing in a study of blood T cell repertoires in COVID-19. Study-level information: Samples came from the United States, Italy and Spain, spanning acute and convalescent COVID-19.

The V gene lost 2 bases and the J gene lost 3 bases, with 20 bases spanning the gap. The CDR3 contains 18 residues. Germline CDR1 LGHDT, CDR2 YNNKEL (reference sequence). In the original processing: Cell counts per sample came from amplifying reference gene primers. Sequenced by immunoSEQ multiplex PCR; TCRdb stores in-frame clones only, minus some. V, J and clone size are those of that table, while D and trimming were read from the DNA. The data contain 60,000 to 75,000 clones, around 74% of them singletons. Specimen: peripheral blood. The chain uses TRBV3-1 (or the pseudogene TRBV3-2) and TRBJ2-4, with D perhaps matching TRBD2 (6 bases). The TCR originated in a woman aged 50 to 65 with active or convalescent COVID-19. CDR3 sequence reads: CASSQSLTSSGVKNIQYF. Here the CDR3 DNA reads TGTGCCAGCAGCCAATCCTTGACTTCCTCGGGGGTCAAAAACATTCAGTACTTC.